Below, 14 T cell receptor beta chains from the same sample are listed, as sequenced in a study of shared clonotypes between healthy human individuals (TCRdb year 2020). Library method: the immunoSEQ multiplex PCR assay. TCRdb took this table from immuneACCESS and kept in-frame rearrangements with V and J called. Such tables lack part of the clones; where checked against another copy, unresolved V genes explain under half of the gap, and the rest is unexplained. For this sample the table gives 650,000 to 700,000 clones, of which 90% were detected only once. The top ten clonotypes cover approximately 35% of the sample. Sequencing was carried out using memory CD8+ T cells from PBMCs. The cell subset or site label, as the study defines it: CD45RO+ cells pooled with CCR7-negative TemRA cells. The receptors shown here come from a man between 18 and 29 years old in good health. Some clones in this sample may be carry-over from other donors' samples.

This clone was found a few times. The chain recombines TRBV27 with TRBJ1-1, with 8 bases identical to TRBD1. This CDR3 has 14 amino acids. Per germline, CDR1 MNHEY and CDR2 SMNVEV (reference sequence). The V gene end was trimmed by 4 bases and the J gene end by 1 base; junction bases not matched to a gene: 2. CDR3 sequence: CASSSTGGNTEAFF. CDR3 bases: TGTGCCAGCAGTTCCACAGGGGGGAACACTGAAGCTTTCTTT.

This chain links TRBV7-6 with TRBJ2-1; 12 bases align to TRBD2. The CDR3 runs 18 residues. Trimming at V came to 0 bases and at J to 5 bases, leaving 8 bases not matched to a gene. Per the germline V gene, CDR1 is SGHVS and CDR2 is FNYEAQ. The chain's CDR3 is CASSLALLAGGFDNEQFF. The CDR3 bases are TGTGCCAGCAGCTTAGCCCTACTAGCGGGAGGATTTGACAATGAGCAGTTCTTC.

The chain carries TRBV27 and TRBJ2-1; 7 bases map to TRBD1. CDR1 is MNHEY, CDR2 SMNVEV, per germline (reference sequence). After removal of 7 bases from V and 0 bases from J, the junction contained 9 bases not matched to a gene. The length of the CDR3 is 16 residues. The CDR3, as DNA: TGTGCCAGCACCCGCCGGACAGGACCCTCCTACAATGAGCAGTTCTTC. Its translation: CASTRRTGPSYNEQFF.

The chain is built from TRBV11-2 and TRBJ2-7; D may match TRBD1 or TRBD2 (5 bases each). CDR1 is SGHAT, CDR2 FQNNGV, per germline. CDR3 size: 14 residues. V gave up 4 bases and J gave up 4 bases, with 14 bases separating them. CDR3 sequence: CASSWGWGTYEQYF. Written as DNA, the CDR3 is TGTGCCAGCAGCTGGGGTTGGGGGACGTACGAGCAGTACTTC. The complete variable domain, with remaining parts taken from reference TRBV11-2 and TRBJ2-7, reads EAGVAQSPRYKIIEKRQSVAFWCNPISGHATLYWYQQILGQGPKLLIQFQNNGVVDDSQLPKDRFSAERLKGVDSTLKIQPAKLEDSAVYLCASSWGWGTYEQYFGPGTRLTVT.

The chain joins TRBV27 to TRBJ1-1, with D uncertain. The CDR3 has 11 amino acids. Germline V lookup: CDR1 MNHEY, CDR2 SMNVEV (reference sequence). V was cut by 4 bases and J by 5 bases, with 5 bases left in between. The CDR3 spells CASSSPTEAFF. The CDR3 coding sequence is TGTGCCAGCAGTTCTCCTACTGAAGCTTTCTTT.

The gene calls are TRBV28 and TRBJ2-5, with TRBD1 as a possible D gene (5 bases). V gave up 2 bases and J gave up 1 base, with 14 bases separating them. Per the germline V gene, CDR1 is MDHEN and CDR2 is SYDVKM. The CDR3 consists of 16 residues. CDR3 protein: CASSLVYRQIQETQYF. For the CDR3, the DNA is TGTGCCAGCAGTTTAGTTTACCGACAGATCCAAGAGACCCAGTACTTC.

This clone was picked up one time. The chain has TRBV7-9 and TRBJ2-1, with a possible D match to TRBD2 (5 bases). The germline gives CDR1 SEHNR, CDR2 FQNEAQ (reference sequence). Trimming removed 5 bases from V and 6 bases from J, with 20 bases in between. CDR3 length: 16 residues. The CDR3 sequence is CASSLELGLASNEQFF. The DNA of the CDR3 is TGTGCCAGCAGCCTCGAACTAGGGTTGGCCAGCAATGAGCAGTTCTTC.

This clone was detected once. At the DNA level, this CDR3 is encoded by other sequences in the same sample as well. The J gene is TRBJ2-7, the V gene TRBV28, with D possibly being TRBD1 (5 bases). The CDR3 contains 14 residues. The germline V gene encodes CDR1 MDHEN and CDR2 SYDVKM. With 0 bases removed from V and 3 bases from J, the gap between germline ends came to 9 bases. CDR3 sequence: CASSLWGRDYEQYF. The CDR3 DNA reads as TGTGCCAGCAGTTTATGGGGCAGGGACTACGAGCAGTACTTC.

The rearrangement uses TRBV10-3 and TRBJ1-2, with a weak D call TRBD1 (6 bases). CDR3 length: 14 amino acids. The ends were cut back, 4 bases at V and 3 bases at J, with 12 bases in the middle. CDR1 ENHRY and CDR2 SYGVKD come from the germline V gene. CDR3 DNA sequence: TGTGCCATCAGTGGCGGGGGGCGCGACTATGGCTACACCTTC. Protein: CAISGGGRDYGYTF.

The rearrangement joins TRBV5-1 to TRBJ2-1, with a possible D match to TRBD1 (6 bases). The CDR3 extends over 17 amino acids. V was shortened by 0 bases and J by 0 bases, with 13 bases between the two germline ends. From germline, CDR1 is SGHRS and CDR2 YFSETQ. CDR3 amino acids: CASSLAQGPSSYNEQFF. The DNA for the CDR3 is TGCGCCAGCAGCTTGGCTCAGGGGCCCAGCTCCTACAATGAGCAGTTCTTC.

This rearrangement joins TRBV7-3 to TRBJ2-7; TRBD2 agrees at 13 bases. Germline lookup yields CDR1 SGHTA and CDR2 FQGTGA. This CDR3 contains 20 residues. After removal of 5 bases from V and 7 bases from J, the junction contained 23 bases not matched to a gene. Here the CDR3 reads CASSDGTPARGLAGAGEQYF. In DNA form, the CDR3 reads TGTGCCAGCAGCGATGGGACTCCCGCTCGAGGACTAGCGGGAGCGGGTGAGCAGTACTTC.

This clone appeared a few times. This chain connects TRBV5-6 to TRBJ1-2; no clear D. With 4 bases removed from V and 6 bases from J, the gap between germline ends came to 13 bases. Germline-derived CDR1 and CDR2 are SGHDT and YYEEEE. This CDR3 region has 13 residues. The CDR3 is CASSVDSGDGYTF. In DNA form, the CDR3 reads TGTGCCAGCAGCGTGGACTCTGGGGATGGCTACACCTTC. Combining the CDR3 with reference TRBV5-6 and TRBJ1-2 gives the whole variable domain DAGVTQSPTHLIKTRGQQVTLRCSPKSGHDTVSWYQQALGQGPQFIFQYYEEEERQRGNFPDRFSGHQFPNYSSELNVNALLLGDSALYLCASSVDSGDGYTFGSGTRLTVV.

The rearrangement joins TRBV2 to TRBJ2-7; TRBD2 matches at 7 bases. The CDR3 length is 16 residues. V lost 3 bases, J lost 2 bases, and 10 bases stayed unmatched. The germline V gene encodes CDR1 SNHLY and CDR2 FYNNEI. Here the CDR3 reads CASSERAGGRTYEQYF. CDR3 bases: TGTGCCAGCAGTGAGAGGGCCGGGGGGAGGACCTACGAGCAGTACTTC.

The chain links TRBV28 to TRBJ1-5, with a tentative D call TRBD1 (5 bases). Germline assignment: CDR1 MDHEN and CDR2 SYDVKM. The CDR3 has 16 amino acids. V was cut by 7 bases and J by 4 bases, with 20 bases left in between. The CDR3 DNA is TGTGCCAGCATCACCGAGGGGAACATCTGGAATCAGCCCCAGCATTTT. Protein sequence: CASITEGNIWNQPQHF. Supplemented by reference TRBV28 and TRBJ1-5, the full variable domain reads DVKVTQSSRYLVKRTGEKVFLECVQDMDHENMFWYRQDPGLGLRLIYFSYDVKMKEKGDIPEGYSVSREKKERFSLILESASTNQTSMYLCASITEGNIWNQPQHFGDGTRLSIL.